The 28 T cell receptor beta chains below were found in one sample sequenced in a study of PD-1 blockade in classical Hodgkin lymphoma. The data were produced by immunoSEQ multiplex PCR, yet TCRdb's version contains in-frame clones alone and is incomplete. The repertoire holds around 25,000 clones, with around 72% as singletons. Time point given: cycle 4 day 1 (C4D1), after less than seven weeks of nivolumab. Relapse was seen in all patients after autologous stem cell transplantation, and brentuximab vedotin exposure was variable. This sample comprised peripheral blood mononuclear cells (PBMCs), obtained before the fourth cycle of nivolumab. These receptors were collected from a human donor with classical Hodgkin lymphoma.

The V call is TRBV9, the J call TRBJ1-2, with TRBD1 matching over 8 bases. CDR1 SGDLS and CDR2 YYNGEE come from the germline V gene. Trimming at V came to 3 bases and at J to 0 bases, leaving 4 bases not matched to a gene. The CDR3 is 15 residues long. The CDR3 sequence: CASSALGQANYGYTF. The CDR3 nucleotides read TGTGCCAGCAGCGCCTTGGGACAGGCTAACTATGGCTACACCTTC.

In its sample, this clone was seen a few times. This chain connects TRBV6-1 to TRBJ1-2; D ambiguous. This CDR3 has 15 amino acids. The V end lost 5 bases, the J end lost 0 bases, and 13 bases lay between the germline ends. CDR1 and CDR2 from the germline V gene are MNHNS and SASEGT. The CDR3 sequence is CASSPDGGANYGYTF. In nucleotides, the CDR3 is TGTGCCAGCAGTCCTGATGGTGGCGCTAACTATGGCTACACCTTC.

The gene calls are TRBV27 and TRBJ1-1; TRBD1 aligns across 7 bases. The CDR3 is 16 residues long. V was clipped by 6 bases and J by 3 bases; unmatched bases: 13. The germline V gene has CDR1 MNHEY and CDR2 SMNVEV (reference sequence). DNA for the CDR3: TGTGCCAGCAGCCAAACGTTGGACAGGTTTGACACTGAAGCTTTCTTT. It codes for CASSQTLDRFDTEAFF.

V is TRBV9 and J is TRBJ2-3, with 12 bases fitting TRBD2. J gave up 1 base and V 4 bases, and 4 bases lay outside the gene matches. The CDR3 contains 16 residues. Per the germline V gene, CDR1 is SGDLS and CDR2 is YYNGEE. The CDR3 is CASSFRTSGGTDTQYF. The DNA of the CDR3 is TGTGCCAGCAGCTTCAGGACTAGCGGGGGCACAGATACGCAGTATTTT. The full variable domain, rest sourced from reference TRBV9 and TRBJ2-3, is DSGVTQTPKHLITATGQRVTLRCSPRSGDLSVYWYQQSLDQGLQFLIQYYNGEERAKGNILERFSAQQFPDLHSELNLSSLELGDSALYFCASSFRTSGGTDTQYFGPGTRLTVL.

The rearrangement joins TRBV6-5 to TRBJ1-1; no reliable D call. Germline V gives CDR1 MNHEY, CDR2 SVGAGI. The germline V and J ends were trimmed by 10 bases and 4 bases, with 16 bases remaining between them. The length of the CDR3 is 13 residues. The CDR3 protein is CATQTQLFTEAFF. DNA of the CDR3: TGTGCCACCCAAACTCAGCTATTCACTGAAGCTTTCTTT.

The chain is built from TRBV18 and TRBJ2-3, with D possibly matching TRBD1 (5 bases). V shed 2 bases and J shed 2 bases, with 8 bases lying between them. Germline V gene data show CDR1 as KGHSH and CDR2 as LQKENI. The CDR3 is 14 amino acids. CDR3 DNA sequence: TGTGCCAGCTCACCAGAGACAGTCACAGATACGCAGTATTTT. Protein: CASSPETVTDTQYF.

J is TRBJ2-3 and V is TRBV7-2; 7 bases are shared with TRBD1. CDR3 length equals 16 residues. Germline-derived CDR1 and CDR2 are SGHTA and FQGNSA. The V segment lost 1 base and the J segment 4 bases; nucleotides outside the gene matches: 8. The CDR3 sequence: CASSLGGRGTADTQYF. CDR3 nucleotide sequence: TGTGCCAGCAGCTTAGGCGGCAGGGGGACGGCAGATACGCAGTATTTT.

The chain couples TRBV7-9 to TRBJ2-1; perhaps TRBD1 as D (6 bases). Per the germline V gene, CDR1 is SEHNR and CDR2 is FQNEAQ (reference sequence). V was pared by 2 bases and J by 2 bases, with 7 bases between. The CDR3 runs to 14 residues. In DNA, the CDR3 is TGTGCCAGCAGCTTAACAGGGACCTACAATGAGCAGTTCTTC. The encoded protein is CASSLTGTYNEQFF.

The chain combines TRBV5-5 with TRBJ2-7; D may be TRBD1 or TRBD2 (6 bases each). CDR1 SGHKS and CDR2 YYEKEE come from the germline V gene (reference sequence). V lost 6 bases and J lost 3, with 19 bases in between. This CDR3 has 15 amino acids. This CDR3 is CASNEPRGADYEQYF. CDR3 nucleotides: TGTGCCAGCAACGAACCAAGGGGGGCGGACTACGAGCAGTACTTC.

The V call is TRBV1, the J call TRBJ2-3; the table's D call, TRBD1, has no DNA check behind it. TRBV1 is annotated as a pseudogene. This CDR3 has 19 residues. The CDR3 here is CTSSQEKGGWRPSTDTQYF. Written as DNA, the CDR3 is TGCACCAGCAGCCAAGAGAAAGGGGGATGGCGCCCTAGCACAGATACGCAGTATTTT.

The chain employs TRBV10-3 and TRBJ1-1; a weak D match, TRBD1 (5 bases). V lost 7 bases and J 2 bases, leaving 8 bases between the germline ends. The CDR3 is 12 amino acids. Germline V gene sequence: CDR1 ENHRY, CDR2 SYGVKD. DNA of the CDR3: TGTGCCATCACGGGGGGTAACACTGAAGCTTTCTTT. This translates into CAITGGNTEAFF.

The V call is TRBV11-2, the J call TRBJ2-3; TRBD1 aligns across 9 bases. V gave up 4 bases and J gave up 4 bases; unmatched junction bases: 9. Per the germline V gene, CDR1 is SGHAT and CDR2 is FQNNGV. The CDR3 consists of 16 residues. CDR3 sequence (DNA): TGTGCCAGCAGCTCTTATCTACAGGGGGCGGCAGATACGCAGTATTTT. Translating it yields CASSSYLQGAADTQYF.

This clone is medium-sized within its sample. The J gene is TRBJ2-1, the V gene TRBV5-1; D is perhaps TRBD2 (7 bases). Germline V CDR1 and CDR2: SGHRS, YFSETQ. This CDR3 is 17 amino acids long. Between the trimmed V and J ends, which lost 5 bases and 5 bases, there was a span of 23 bases. Written as DNA, the CDR3 is TGCGCCAGCAGAAGTGGGGGGGCCACCGAGACAGACAATGAGCAGTTCTTC. This encodes CASRSGGATETDNEQFF.

This rearrangement joins TRBV28 to TRBJ1-1, with D maybe TRBD1 (5 bases). The CDR3 covers 10 residues. Germline V gene lookup returns CDR1 MDHEN and CDR2 SYDVKM. Trimming removed 5 bases at V and 13 bases at J, with 11 bases between. This CDR3 is CASSPGGLFF. The CDR3 nucleotides are TGTGCCAGCAGTCCCGGGGGACTTTTCTTT.

V is TRBV5-1 and J is TRBJ1-2; possibly TRBD1 for D (6 bases). CDR3 length equals 12 residues. Germline CDR1 reads SGHRS; CDR2 reads YFSETQ. V was shortened by 2 bases and J by 7 bases, with 9 bases between the two germline ends. The CDR3 DNA reads as TGCGCCAGCAGCTTACAGGGATCTGGCTACACCTTC. As protein: CASSLQGSGYTF.

The V and J genes are TRBV6-1 and TRBJ1-6; no reliable D call. V dropped 6 bases and J dropped 7 bases, with 16 bases sitting between them. CDR1 MNHNS and CDR2 SASEGT come from the germline V gene. The CDR3 has 15 residues. The CDR3 sequence is CASRTDVSPNSPLHF. Here the CDR3 DNA reads TGTGCCAGCAGAACAGACGTATCGCCCAATTCACCCCTCCACTTT.

The V and J genes are TRBV5-1 and TRBJ2-1; TRBD2 matches at 11 bases. CDR3 length equals 16 residues. Germline loops: CDR1 SGHRS, CDR2 YFSETQ. V gave up 4 bases and J gave up 6 bases; unmatched junction bases: 9. The DNA of the CDR3 is TGCGCCAGCAGCCCGACTAGCGGGGCTTTTTTCAATGAGCAGTTCTTC. It yields the protein CASSPTSGAFFNEQFF.

The chain is built from TRBV4-3 and TRBJ2-2; D unresolved. The CDR3 extends over 14 amino acids. CDR1 and CDR2 from the germline V gene are LGHNA and YSLEER. V lost 4 bases and J lost 4, with 10 bases in between. The CDR3 spells CASSPYMATGELFF. The CDR3 nucleotides read TGCGCCAGCAGCCCCTACATGGCCACCGGGGAGCTGTTTTTT.

This rearrangement joins TRBV2 to TRBJ1-6; D gene ambiguous. There are 13 residues in the CDR3. With 7 bases removed from V and 7 bases from J, the gap between germline ends came to 11 bases. CDR1 is SNHLY and CDR2 is FYNNEI in the germline V gene. In nucleotides, the CDR3 is TGTGCCAGCAACGACCTCCTCAATTCACCCCTCCACTTT. Its protein is CASNDLLNSPLHF.

This chain links TRBV4-3 with TRBJ2-1; unclear D gene. Germline CDR1 is LGHNA and CDR2 is YSLEER. The germline V and J ends were trimmed by 0 bases and 5 bases, with 5 bases remaining between them. The CDR3 has 13 amino acids. The CDR3 is CASSQETDNEQFF. The CDR3 bases are TGCGCCAGCAGCCAAGAAACTGACAATGAGCAGTTCTTC.

The chain links TRBV4-1 to TRBJ2-7; 8 positions match TRBD1. CDR3 size: 14 residues. Trimming at V came to 9 bases and at J to 3 bases, leaving 10 bases not matched to a gene. Germline V gene sequence: CDR1 MGHRA, CDR2 YSYEKL. Here the CDR3 DNA reads TGCGCCAGACGACAGGGGCGAAACTTCTACGAGCAGTACTTC. Its protein is CARRQGRNFYEQYF.

V gene TRBV6-6 combines with J gene TRBJ2-2; 9 bases align to TRBD1. Trimming took 6 bases from V and 3 from J; bases not matched to a gene: 8. The CDR3 has 16 amino acids. Germline lookup yields CDR1 MNHNY and CDR2 SVGAGI (reference sequence). The CDR3 DNA is TGTGCCAGCAGATTACAGGGGGCGCCCCACACCGGGGAGCTGTTTTTT. Translating it yields CASRLQGAPHTGELFF.

The chain has TRBV7-8 and TRBJ2-7; weak D call: TRBD1 (6 bases). CDR1 is SGHVS, CDR2 FQNEAQ, per germline. This CDR3 spans 15 amino acids. The V end lost 2 bases, the J end lost 3 bases, and 14 bases lay between the germline ends. The chain's CDR3 is CASSLTPGQGYEQYF. The CDR3 DNA sequence: TGTGCCAGCAGCTTAACTCCGGGACAAGGCTACGAGCAGTACTTC.

This clone came up a few times. The J gene is TRBJ2-5, the V gene TRBV28, with 8 bases lining up with TRBD1. CDR3 length: 15 amino acids. CDR1 and CDR2 from the germline V gene are MDHEN and SYDVKM. The J segment lost 5 bases and the V segment lost 5 bases, leaving 10 bases of the junction unmatched. As DNA, the CDR3 is TGTGCCAGCAGTCCCAGGGGGCGCCCCGGGGAGACCCAGTACTTC. The encoded protein is CASSPRGRPGETQYF.

This clone was detected only a few times. The chain employs TRBV7-1 and TRBJ2-6; TRBD1 might be the D (5 bases). TRBV7-1 is marked as an open reading frame, function uncertain. V lost 5 bases to trimming and J lost 5 bases, with 19 bases between them. This CDR3 region has 17 residues. The CDR3 here is CASSSKSGQSRANVLTF. Written as DNA, the CDR3 is TGTGCCAGCAGCAGCAAGTCAGGACAAAGTCGGGCCAACGTCCTGACTTTC.

V and J are TRBV4-1 and TRBJ2-7; D not resolved. Trimming took 0 bases from V and 4 from J, leaving 7 bases between them. Germline values: CDR1 MGHRA, CDR2 YSYEKL. The CDR3 length is 13 residues. CDR3 sequence: CASSQDLGYEQYF. The CDR3 coding sequence is TGCGCCAGCAGCCAAGACTTGGGGTACGAGCAGTACTTC.

V is TRBV11-1 and J is TRBJ2-5; D unresolved. The CDR3 length is 14 residues. Trimming cost V 1 base and J 5 bases, with 11 bases left between them. CDR1 SGHAT and CDR2 FQDESV come from the germline V gene (reference sequence). The CDR3: CASSLDRRRETQYF. For the CDR3, the DNA is TGTGCCAGCAGCTTAGATAGACGTCGGGAGACCCAGTACTTC.

This clone was found a few times. The CDR3 nucleotides read TGTGCCAGCAGCCCGACTAGCTACGAGCAGTACTTC. Its translation is CASSPTSYEQYF. The chain joins TRBV11-2 to TRBJ2-7, with D maybe TRBD2 (6 bases). Trimming cost V 5 bases and J 3 bases, with 8 bases left between them. CDR3 length equals 12 residues. Germline V gene data show CDR1 as SGHAT and CDR2 as FQNNGV.